This TCR beta chain was recovered during a study of T-cell memory formation after mild COVID-19. General study findings and limits: Prior to infection, memory already included some responding clones, suggesting cross-reactive memory joined. Clones shrinking between day 15 and 85 showed a balanced CD4/CD8 split, and those that grew later tilted toward CD4+.

Researchers used 5'RACE with constant-segment primers to make TCR alpha and TCR beta cDNA libraries that carry sample barcodes and UMIs. TCRdb re-called the 5' RACE reads through MiXCR, storing one row per CDR3 protein. There are around 210,000 distinct CDR3 sequences in the sample; 9.5% to 10% occur only once, and around 3.3% lies in the top ten. This clonotype was detected only a few times. Its matching antigen is unknown. Per germline, CDR1 MGHRA and CDR2 YSYEKL. V was clipped by 1 base and J by 6 bases, with 6 bases between them. The CDR3 extends over 12 amino acids. Sequencing used PBMCs or a T cell subset sorted from them (not recorded which). The receptor was isolated from a man aged 18 to 35 who had mild COVID-19 (a few samples of this study predate the infection). Cell type and time point are not known. The rearrangement joins TRBV4-1 to TRBJ2-5; perhaps D is TRBD1 or TRBD2 (5 bases each). The CDR3 DNA reads TGCGCCAGCAGCCAAGTGGGACAGACCCAGTACTTC. It translates to CASSQVGQTQYF.